This T cell receptor beta chain emerged from a study of PD-L1 blockade in urothelial cancer. Looking at the study overall: Patients started atezolizumab in the mid-2010s, 1,200 mg intravenously every 3 weeks.

Each PCR had synthetic TCR analog templates added to it as a spike-in. The data were produced by immunoSEQ multiplex PCR, yet TCRdb's version contains in-frame clones alone and is incomplete. The table records tens of thousands of clones, around 90% of them present only once. Described time point: pretreatment peripheral blood. It was locally advanced or metastatic urothelial carcinoma that patients had. Pretreatment sampling and on-treatment sampling together yielded between 1 and 8 samples for each patient. Per germline, CDR1 SGHAT and CDR2 FQNNGV. The CDR3 runs 16 residues. Germline trimming cut 1 base from V and 4 bases from J; bases unmatched to any gene: 7.

The sequence was collected from a woman older than 75 with urothelial cancer. This chain uses TRBV11-2 with TRBJ2-1, with TRBD1 matching 7 bases. The sample consisted of PBMCs, taken around atezolizumab (anti-PD-L1) treatment. The CDR3 here is CASSLVGQRTYNEQFF. CDR3 DNA sequence: TGTGCCAGCAGCTTAGTGGGACAGCGGACTTACAATGAGCAGTTCTTC.